These T cell receptor beta chains were read from a single sample in a study of tumor-infiltrating lymphocytes in oesophageal squamous cell carcinoma. TCRdb fed the PCR reads into MiXCR, producing one record per CDR3 protein. This sample has about 20,000 distinct CDR3 sequences, with about 40% found just once. The source material was normal esophageal tissue next to the tumor. These receptors all come from a male donor with esophageal squamous cell carcinoma. The CDR3 runs from the conserved cysteine through the conserved F or W. The order of the fields is J gene, V gene, CDR3 protein.

j_call: TRBJ2-1; v_call: TRBV11-3; cdr3_aa: CASSSTEDYNEQFF
j_call: TRBJ2-5; v_call: TRBV7-3; cdr3_aa: CASSLRPTSVSTDTQYF
j_call: -; v_call: TRBV13; cdr3_aa: CASSLGLAGYNEQFF
j_call: TRBJ2-1; v_call: TRBV7-3; cdr3_aa: CASSYSGTQSSYNEQFF
j_call: TRBJ2-2; v_call: TRBV5-4; cdr3_aa: CASSLVGAVTGELFF
j_call: TRBJ2-5; v_call: TRBV7-6; cdr3_aa: CASSPRDLRAQETQYF
j_call: TRBJ1-4; v_call: TRBV28; cdr3_aa: CASSSPGRREKLFF
j_call: TRBJ2-7; v_call: TRBV19; cdr3_aa: CASSIVQGLFYEQYF
j_call: -; v_call: TRBV7-2; cdr3_aa: CASSLETSVATEQYF
j_call: TRBJ2-5; v_call: TRBV4-2; cdr3_aa: CASSQEPSGRAIQETQYF
j_call: TRBJ2-3; v_call: TRBV24-1; cdr3_aa: CATSEGRARDTQYF
j_call: TRBJ2-5; v_call: TRBV12-3/TRBV12-4; cdr3_aa: CASRSTGKQYF
j_call: TRBJ1-1; v_call: TRBV7-9; cdr3_aa: CASSLGGGGGGETEAFF
j_call: TRBJ2-1; v_call: TRBV27; cdr3_aa: CASSLTTGTSGSNEQFF
j_call: TRBJ2-3; v_call: TRBV24-1; cdr3_aa: CATSGTGGGTDTQYF
j_call: -; v_call: TRBV7-4; cdr3_aa: CASSLTEAKTQYF
j_call: TRBJ2-7; v_call: TRBV19; cdr3_aa: CASSIRGGEQYF
j_call: TRBJ1-4; v_call: TRBV11-3; cdr3_aa: CASSLGAGPSEKLFF
j_call: TRBJ2-7; v_call: TRBV28; cdr3_aa: CASSTSYLAGEYEQYF
j_call: -; v_call: TRBV7-2; cdr3_aa: CASSLEAGDTYEQYF
j_call: TRBJ2-5; v_call: TRBV27; cdr3_aa: CASSTNRVQGHLQETQYF
j_call: -; v_call: TRBV10-3; cdr3_aa: CAISDTAYQETQYF
j_call: TRBJ1-2; v_call: TRBV5-1; cdr3_aa: CASSAGHGALEGYTF